This T cell receptor beta chain was captured in a study of blood T cell repertoires in COVID-19. Study details: T cells, B-cell-depleted T cells, or PBMCs supplied cDNA or gDNA.

Germline assignment: CDR1 MNHEY and CDR2 SVGEGT. Trimming pared 4 bases from V and 1 base from J, leaving 8 bases between. This CDR3 comprises 14 residues. Using immunoSEQ multiplex PCR, the repertoire was profiled, and TCRdb retains in-frame clones only, with some absent. In the table there are about 220,000 clones, over 80% of which are singletons. Donors were grouped by their self-reported clinical history. The genes are TRBV6-2 or TRBV6-3 and TRBJ2-1, with D tentatively TRBD1 (5 bases). The specimen was PBMCs or T cells enriched from blood (not recorded which). This receptor was taken from a woman younger than 45 with acute COVID-19. The CDR3 DNA sequence: TGTGCCAGCAGTTCCGACAGTTCCTACAATGAGCAGTTCTTC. Amino acid sequence: CASSSDSSYNEQFF.